These 19 T cell receptor beta chains originate from one sample sequenced in a study of T cell responses to AZD1222 COVID-19 vaccine. Sequencing was performed with immunoSEQ multiplex PCR; in TCRdb, only in-frame clones are kept and a portion is missing. The table lists about 83,000 clones, 80% to 90% of them singletons. Material: peripheral blood, obtained 28 days after the second AZD1222 dose. The receptors originated from an adult who received the AZD1222 COVID-19 vaccine.

This sequence joins TRBV28 and TRBJ2-6; no clear D. Trimming stripped 6 bases from V and 0 bases from J, with 12 bases between. Germline V gives CDR1 MDHEN, CDR2 SYDVKM. CDR3 length: 16 residues. The chain's CDR3 is CASSINEASGANVLTF. The CDR3 region has the DNA TGTGCCAGCAGCATCAACGAGGCCTCTGGGGCCAACGTCCTGACTTTC.

The chain combines TRBV30 with TRBJ2-7; TRBD1 matches at 8 bases. The CDR3 is made up of 15 amino acids. J gave up 3 bases and V 0 bases, and 7 bases lay outside the gene matches. Germline V gene lookup returns CDR1 GTSNPN and CDR2 SVGIG (reference sequence). The CDR3 DNA reads TGTGCCTGGAGTGTAACCGGACAGGGTAACTACGAGCAGTACTTC. Translated, it gives CAWSVTGQGNYEQYF.

This chain connects TRBV30 to TRBJ1-1; 10 bases are a match to TRBD1. V lost 5 bases to trimming and J lost 5 bases; unmatched junction nucleotides: 8. The germline V gene encodes CDR1 GTSNPN and CDR2 SVGIG (reference sequence). The CDR3 has 14 residues. The CDR3 region is CAWGKTGGRTEAFF. The CDR3, as DNA: TGTGCCTGGGGCAAGACAGGGGGCCGAACTGAAGCTTTCTTT.

This chain joins TRBV28 and TRBJ1-1; D unclear. The CDR3 totals 11 residues. The germline V gene encodes CDR1 MDHEN and CDR2 SYDVKM. V dropped 6 bases and J dropped 10 bases, with 12 bases sitting between them. CDR3 coding DNA: TGTGCCAGCAGCGGCGACCGGGGAGCTTTCTTT. Amino acids: CASSGDRGAFF.

This chain links TRBV6-1 with TRBJ1-2; no firm D call. This CDR3 is built from 12 residues. Germline CDR1 is MNHNS and CDR2 is SASEGT. Trimming pared 2 bases from V and 5 bases from J, leaving 6 bases between. The CDR3, as DNA: TGTGCCAGCAGTGAAACGGGGTATGGCTACACCTTC. Translated: CASSETGYGYTF.

This clone was seen a single time. V is TRBV9 and J is TRBJ1-4, with 7 bases that match TRBD1. J gave up 8 bases and V 3 bases, and 10 bases lay outside the gene matches. Germline lookup yields CDR1 SGDLS and CDR2 YYNGEE. The CDR3 loop spans 15 amino acids. The CDR3 bases are TGTGCCAGCAGCGCGACAGGGTTCACAAGAGAAAAACTGTTTTTT. Protein sequence: CASSATGFTREKLFF.

CDR3: CAISEEGYEQFF. The CDR3 region has the DNA TGTGCCATCAGTGAAGAGGGTTATGAGCAGTTCTTC. The chain carries TRBV10-3 and TRBJ2-1, with D tentatively TRBD2 (5 bases). The CDR3 has 12 residues. Trimming shortened V by 3 bases and J by 8 bases, and 8 bases separated the two germline ends. The germline V gene has CDR1 ENHRY and CDR2 SYGVKD.

V usage is TRBV5-5 and J usage is TRBJ2-7, with TRBD1 identical over 10 bases. Trimming cost V 5 bases and J 4 bases; bases outside gene matches: 9. The germline V gene encodes CDR1 SGHKS and CDR2 YYEKEE (reference sequence). The CDR3 is 15 residues long. CDR3 DNA: TGTGCCAGCAGTGGGCCGGGACAGGGGTTATACGAGCAGTACTTC. Its translation: CASSGPGQGLYEQYF.

The genes are TRBV5-1 and TRBJ1-4; 10 nucleotides line up with TRBD1. This CDR3 region has 15 residues. Germline assignment: CDR1 SGHRS and CDR2 YFSETQ. V lost 4 bases to trimming and J lost 4 bases; unmatched junction nucleotides: 4. The chain's CDR3 is CASSRQGADNEKLFF. The CDR3 region has the DNA TGCGCCAGCAGCCGACAGGGGGCAGATAATGAAAAACTGTTTTTT.

The CDR3 DNA is TGTGCCAGCAGGGGGGCAGGGATCTATGGCTACACCTTC. Translation: CASRGAGIYGYTF. The chain joins TRBV27 to TRBJ1-2; tentatively, D is TRBD1 (6 bases). The CDR3 has 13 amino acids. Germline loops: CDR1 MNHEY, CDR2 SMNVEV (reference sequence). The ends were cut back, 6 bases at V and 4 bases at J, with 12 bases in the middle.

This rearrangement joins TRBV19 to TRBJ1-2, with a possible D match to TRBD1 (6 bases). The V end lost 7 bases, the J end lost 6 bases, and 12 bases lay between the germline ends. This CDR3 region has 12 residues. Germline V CDR1 and CDR2: LNHDA, SQIVND (reference sequence). The CDR3 DNA reads TGTGCCAGTACCCGGGGGGGGCATGGCTACACCTTC. Its protein product is CASTRGGHGYTF.

This clone has a handful of counts. This sequence joins TRBV27 and TRBJ2-7; TRBD1 might be the D (6 bases). The CDR3 is made up of 12 amino acids. Looked up from germline, CDR1 is MNHEY and CDR2 is SMNVEV (reference sequence). Trimming stripped 11 bases from V and 0 bases from J, with 11 bases between. CDR3 loop: CASRDISYEQYF. CDR3 DNA: TGTGCCTCTCGGGACATCTCCTACGAGCAGTACTTC.

The V gene is TRBV10-3, the J gene TRBJ2-4; 9 bases match TRBD1. The CDR3 is 16 amino acids. Per germline, CDR1 ENHRY and CDR2 SYGVKD. V lost 5 bases to trimming and J lost 1 base; unmatched junction nucleotides: 6. The CDR3 DNA sequence: TGTGCCATCAGTCCAGGACAGGGGATGGCCAAAAACATTCAGTACTTC. It translates to CAISPGQGMAKNIQYF.

The chain carries TRBV10-3 and TRBJ2-5; 7 bases fit TRBD2. Losses at the gene ends were 0 bases for V and 5 bases for J; bases not matched to a gene: 3. Germline values: CDR1 ENHRY, CDR2 SYGVKD. The length of the CDR3 is 14 residues. The DNA for the CDR3 is TGTGCCATCAGTGAGTCCCAGGGAGGGGAGACCCAGTACTTC. It yields the protein CAISESQGGETQYF.

The chain is built from TRBV2 and TRBJ2-2, with 14 bases lining up with TRBD2. The CDR3 spans 18 residues. The junction had 13 bases not matched to a gene; V was cut back by 8 bases and J by 5 bases. The germline V gene encodes CDR1 SNHLY and CDR2 FYNNEI. The CDR3 DNA follows: TGTGCCAGCTTCCTGACTAGCGGGAGGGCCAGAGAAACCGGGGAGCTGTTTTTT. This gives the protein CASFLTSGRARETGELFF.

There are a few counts of this clone. V gene TRBV19 combines with J gene TRBJ1-1; no reliable D call. In germline, CDR1 is LNHDA, CDR2 SQIVND (reference sequence). The V gene lost 5 bases and the J gene lost 1 base, with 11 bases spanning the gap. The CDR3 is 14 amino acids. This CDR3 is CASSGGPKNTEAFF. The CDR3 bases are TGTGCCAGTAGTGGCGGGCCCAAGAACACTGAAGCTTTCTTT.

The V gene is TRBV7-9, the J gene TRBJ2-3; D possibly corresponds to TRBD2 (6 bases). The CDR3 covers 13 residues. Trimming took 6 bases from V and 2 from J, leaving 9 bases between them. CDR1 and CDR2 from the germline V gene are SEHNR and FQNEAQ (reference sequence). CDR3 nucleotides: TGTGCCAGCAGTAGGGACTCCACAGATACGCAGTATTTT. Translation gives CASSRDSTDTQYF.

This chain connects TRBV28 to TRBJ2-6; the D gene is possibly TRBD1 (5 bases). Trimming removed 2 bases from V and 0 bases from J, with 5 bases in between. Germline V gene sequence: CDR1 MDHEN, CDR2 SYDVKM. The CDR3 contains 15 residues. CDR3 amino acids: CASSLDSSGANVLTF. CDR3 DNA: TGTGCCAGCAGTTTAGACAGCTCTGGGGCCAACGTCCTGACTTTC. Combining the CDR3 with reference TRBV28 and TRBJ2-6 gives the whole variable domain DVKVTQSSRYLVKRTGEKVFLECVQDMDHENMFWYRQDPGLGLRLIYFSYDVKMKEKGDIPEGYSVSREKKERFSLILESASTNQTSMYLCASSLDSSGANVLTFGAGSRLTVL.

The chain couples TRBV4-1 to TRBJ1-1, with D uncertain. The CDR3 has 12 residues. V lost 1 base, J lost 0 bases, and 0 bases lay in between. The germline V gene has CDR1 MGHRA and CDR2 YSYEKL. CDR3: CASSQVNTEAFF. CDR3 nucleotide sequence: TGCGCCAGCAGCCAAGTGAACACTGAAGCTTTCTTT.